Many counts were recorded for the clone carrying this TCR beta chain. The sample originates from a study of human T cells and chemical hapten exposure. Germline V CDR1 and CDR2: LGHDT, YNNKEL (reference sequence). The CDR3 contains 13 residues. V was pared by 3 bases and J by 4 bases, with 9 bases between. Unique molecular identifiers were attached to individual cDNA molecules within the library. TCRdb fed the RACE reads into MiXCR, producing one record per CDR3 protein. The sample lists under 45,000 distinct CDR3 sequences; roughly 5% were seen once. Stated time point: healthy volunteer bleed at 6 weeks. It was from unfractionated whole blood that total RNA was extracted.

Sequencing was performed on whole blood. This sequence joins TRBV3-1 and TRBJ1-2; tentatively, D is TRBD1 (5 bases). The clonotype originates from a human donor in good health. Some clones in this sample may be carry-over from other donors' samples. For the CDR3, the DNA is TGTGCCAGCAGCCAGACAGAAGGCTATGGCTACACCTTC. It yields the protein CASSQTEGYGYTF.